A selection of T cell receptor beta chains follows, all from one sample in a study of T cell repertoires in cytomegalovirus infection. Using its own MiXCR run on the reads, TCRdb lists one record per CDR3 protein. This table has about 250,000 distinct CDR3 sequences, about a sixth appearing once. Sequencing was performed on CD8+ T cells from PBMCs. The receptor set was obtained from a human donor in good health (CMV status not recorded). Some clones in this sample may be carry-over from other donors' samples. CDR3s include the opening cysteine and the closing phenylalanine or tryptophan. A D gene is named only where the DNA matches it firmly. Some rows have no size entry. The others give once, few or many, or a class for an expanded clone.

J gene | D gene | V gene | clone size | CDR3 protein | CDR3 DNA
TRBJ2-2 | TRBD2 | TRBV20-1 | few | CSARDGASGDTGELFF | TGCAGTGCTAGAGATGGGGCTAGCGGGGACACCGGGGAGCTGTTTTTT
TRBJ1-6 | . | TRBV19 | few | CASSPSDSRDSPLHF | TGTGCCAGTAGTCCCTCGGACAGCCGAGATTCACCCCTCCACTTT
TRBJ1-1 | . | TRBV9 | . | CASSVGGGATEAFF | TGTGCCAGCAGCGTAGGCGGAGGGGCAACTGAAGCTTTCTTT
TRBJ1-1 | TRBD1 | TRBV6-2/TRBV6-3 | . | CASRQVGQGPPEAFF | TGTGCCAGCAGACAGGTCGGACAGGGGCCCCCGGAAGCTTTCTTT
TRBJ1-6 | . | TRBV2 | few | CASSESSAVGSNSPLHF | TGTGCCAGCAGTGAGTCGTCCGCGGTAGGGAGTAATTCACCCCTCCACTTT
TRBJ2-7 | TRBD1 | TRBV7-9 | many | CASSARTGAEQYF | TGTGCCAGCAGCGCCCGGACAGGGGCCGAGCAGTACTTC
TRBJ1-1 | . | TRBV10-3 | . | CAISGSLITEAFF | TGTGCCATCAGTGGCAGCCTGATCACTGAAGCTTTCTTT
TRBJ2-7 | TRBD1 | TRBV7-8 | many | CASSFRTGESHEQYF | TGTGCCAGCAGCTTTCGGACAGGGGAGAGCCACGAGCAGTACTTC
TRBJ2-1 | TRBD1 | TRBV7-8 | many | CASSLAVGQGYNEQFF | TGTGCCAGCAGCTTAGCCGTAGGACAGGGTTACAATGAGCAGTTCTTC
TRBJ1-4 | TRBD1 | TRBV2 | . | CASNPLRTGGANEKLFF | TGTGCCAGCAACCCCCTCCGGACAGGGGGAGCTAATGAAAAACTGTTTTTT
TRBJ1-1 | TRBD1 | TRBV7-9 | many | CASSLTGGLSPEAFF | TGTGCCAGCAGCTTAACAGGGGGACTTAGTCCTGAAGCTTTCTTT
TRBJ1-1 | TRBD1 | TRBV20-1 | few | CSARDDRGRTEAFF | TGCAGTGCTAGAGACGACAGGGGACGGACTGAAGCTTTCTTT
TRBJ2-1 | . | TRBV7-9 | . | CASRSREGNEQFF | TGTGCCAGCAGATCACGTGAGGGCAATGAGCAGTTCTTC
TRBJ1-4 | TRBD1 | TRBV7-9 | few | CASSLVVTSRTIHGTATNEKLFF | TGTGCCAGCAGCTTAGTCGTAACGTCGCGGACGATACACGGGACAGCAACTAATGAAAAACTGTTTTTT
TRBJ1-1 | . | TRBV2 | many | CASSEGTAKYTEAFF | TGTGCCAGCAGTGAAGGGACAGCGAAATACACTGAAGCTTTCTTT
TRBJ1-5 | . | TRBV7-8 | many | CASSLAGGDQPQHF | TGTGCCAGCAGCTTAGCGGGAGGTGATCAGCCCCAGCATTTT
TRBJ1-2 | TRBD1 | TRBV20-1 | few | CSAHEPGQGALDGYTF | TGCAGTGCCCATGAGCCGGGACAGGGGGCGTTGGATGGCTACACCTTC
TRBJ1-2 | . | TRBV4-1 | few | CASSHPGDNSYTF | TGCGCCAGCAGCCACCCCGGGGACAACAGCTACACCTTC
TRBJ1-6 | TRBD1 | TRBV7-6 | many | CASSPGQGAYSPLHF | TGTGCCAGCAGCCCCGGACAGGGGGCTTATTCACCCCTCCACTTT
TRBJ1-3 | . | TRBV4-1 | few | CASSQDFRRSSGNTIYF | TGCGCCAGCAGCCAAGATTTCCGCCGGAGCTCTGGAAACACCATATATTTT
TRBJ2-5 | TRBD2 | TRBV12-3/TRBV12-4 | many | CASSPGGGETQYF | TGTGCCAGCAGTCCGGGGGGTGGGGAGACCCAGTACTTC
TRBJ2-7 | . | TRBV12-5 | . | CASALPGVEQYF | TGTGCTAGTGCCCTACCAGGGGTCGAGCAGTACTTC
TRBJ1-5 | . | TRBV6-2/TRBV6-3 | few | CASSRPRDGSNQPQHF | TGTGCCAGCAGTCGTCCCAGGGACGGCAGCAATCAGCCCCAGCATTTT
TRBJ2-3 | . | TRBV20-1 | . | CSARETVVGTDTQYF | TGCAGTGCTAGGGAGACGGTCGTGGGCACAGATACGCAGTATTTT
TRBJ2-1 | . | TRBV7-2 | many | CASSSYTFEQFF | TGTGCCAGCAGCTCCTATACGTTTGAGCAGTTCTTC
TRBJ2-5 | . | TRBV7-8 | many | CASSFQVPYQETQYF | TGTGCCAGCAGCTTTCAGGTCCCCTACCAAGAGACCCAGTACTTC
TRBJ1-2 | . | TRBV7-9 | few | CASSASAYGGAYGYTF | TGTGCCAGCAGCGCTAGTGCCTATGGGGGCGCCTATGGCTACACCTTC
TRBJ2-7 | . | TRBV7-2 | . | CASSLGSQGPYEQYF | TGTGCCAGCAGCTTAGGCTCTCAGGGCCCCTACGAGCAGTACTTC
TRBJ1-1 | . | TRBV6-2/TRBV6-3 | . | CASSQTRLAGGTEAFF | TGTGCCAGCAGCCAAACGCGGCTGGCAGGAGGGACTGAAGCTTTCTTT
TRBJ2-3 | . | TRBV15 | . | CATSRGFGTPGATDTQYF | TGTGCCACCAGCAGAGGATTCGGGACTCCGGGTGCGACAGATACGCAGTATTTT
TRBJ2-3 | TRBD2 | TRBV5-1 | . | CASSPGTSGGASPDTQYF | TGCGCCAGCAGCCCGGGGACTAGCGGGGGGGCTTCCCCAGATACGCAGTATTTT
TRBJ2-1 | . | TRBV20-1 | . | CSASDPRRGETNEQFF | TGCAGTGCTAGTGACCCCCGACGTGGAGAAACCAATGAGCAGTTCTTC
TRBJ1-4 | . | TRBV6-1 | few | CASSDHDYWGEKLFF | TGTGCCAGCAGTGACCATGATTACTGGGGTGAAAAACTGTTTTTT
TRBJ2-7 | . | TRBV2 | . | CASSEALLVGNLEQYF | TGTGCCAGCAGTGAAGCGCTTTTGGTCGGCAACCTGGAGCAGTACTTC
TRBJ1-2 | TRBD1 | TRBV20-1 | . | CSASETGFINGYTF | TGCAGTGCTAGCGAGACAGGGTTTATCAATGGCTACACCTTC
TRBJ2-1 | . | TRBV9 | . | CASSVSARLVSDEQFF | TGTGCCAGCAGCGTATCGGCCAGATTAGTTTCGGATGAGCAGTTCTTC
TRBJ2-7 | TRBD1 | TRBV4-2 | . | CASSQSRDRHYEQYF | TGTGCCAGCAGCCAGTCCCGGGACAGACACTACGAGCAGTACTTC
TRBJ2-3 | TRBD2 | TRBV15 | many | CATSRDVGRGGLDTQYF | TGTGCCACCAGCAGAGATGTGGGACGGGGGGGCCTAGATACGCAGTATTTT
TRBJ1-1 | . | TRBV6-2/TRBV6-3 | few | CASSYSTGMNTEAFF | TGTGCCAGCAGTTACTCGACGGGGATGAACACTGAAGCTTTCTTT
TRBJ2-1 | TRBD2 | TRBV7-6 | many | CASSFERGGYNEQFF | TGTGCCAGCAGCTTCGAGCGGGGGGGCTACAATGAGCAGTTCTTC
TRBJ1-5 | . | TRBV12-3/TRBV12-4 | many | CASSQQGNQPQHF | TGTGCCAGCAGCCAACAGGGAAATCAGCCCCAGCATTTT
TRBJ1-2 | . | TRBV28 | . | CASSLRGSRYGYTF | TGTGCCAGCAGTTTACGAGGGTCGCGGTATGGCTACACCTTC
TRBJ2-3 | . | TRBV20-1 | many | CSASALGPLGDTQYF | TGCAGTGCTAGTGCACTGGGACCCCTTGGAGATACGCAGTATTTT
TRBJ2-1 | TRBD2 | TRBV7-6 | many | CASSLGPAGGASSYNEQFF | TGTGCCAGCAGCTTAGGGCCAGCGGGGGGGGCTAGCTCCTACAATGAGCAGTTCTTC
TRBJ2-1 | TRBD1 | TRBV12-3/TRBV12-4 | few | CASSFTAGGIYEQFF | TGTGCCAGCAGTTTTACGGCAGGGGGAATCTATGAGCAGTTCTTC
TRBJ2-3 | . | TRBV12-3/TRBV12-4 | . | CASSFGRPTDTQYF | TGTGCCAGCAGTTTCGGCCGACCTACAGATACGCAGTATTTT
TRBJ2-3 | TRBD2 | TRBV3-1 | . | CASSQDPAGDTDTQYF | TGTGCCAGCAGCCAAGACCCAGCGGGGGACACAGATACGCAGTATTTT
TRBJ1-1 | TRBD1 | TRBV5-6 | many | CASRLTGGRDEAFF | TGTGCCAGCAGGCTGACAGGGGGCCGGGATGAAGCTTTCTTT
TRBJ2-7 | TRBD1 | TRBV6-1 | many | CASSEGDSPYEQYF | TGTGCCAGCAGTGAGGGGGACAGCCCCTACGAGCAGTACTTC
TRBJ1-4 | . | TRBV28 | few | CASNRPLKNEKLFF | TGTGCCAGCAATAGACCTTTGAAGAATGAAAAACTGTTTTTT
TRBJ2-7 | . | TRBV5-5 | few | CASSDGAYEQYF | TGTGCCAGCAGCGACGGGGCCTACGAGCAGTACTTC
TRBJ1-2 | TRBD1 | TRBV12-3/TRBV12-4 | few | CASSPLQGAGGYTF | TGTGCCAGCAGTCCTTTACAGGGGGCTGGGGGCTACACCTTC